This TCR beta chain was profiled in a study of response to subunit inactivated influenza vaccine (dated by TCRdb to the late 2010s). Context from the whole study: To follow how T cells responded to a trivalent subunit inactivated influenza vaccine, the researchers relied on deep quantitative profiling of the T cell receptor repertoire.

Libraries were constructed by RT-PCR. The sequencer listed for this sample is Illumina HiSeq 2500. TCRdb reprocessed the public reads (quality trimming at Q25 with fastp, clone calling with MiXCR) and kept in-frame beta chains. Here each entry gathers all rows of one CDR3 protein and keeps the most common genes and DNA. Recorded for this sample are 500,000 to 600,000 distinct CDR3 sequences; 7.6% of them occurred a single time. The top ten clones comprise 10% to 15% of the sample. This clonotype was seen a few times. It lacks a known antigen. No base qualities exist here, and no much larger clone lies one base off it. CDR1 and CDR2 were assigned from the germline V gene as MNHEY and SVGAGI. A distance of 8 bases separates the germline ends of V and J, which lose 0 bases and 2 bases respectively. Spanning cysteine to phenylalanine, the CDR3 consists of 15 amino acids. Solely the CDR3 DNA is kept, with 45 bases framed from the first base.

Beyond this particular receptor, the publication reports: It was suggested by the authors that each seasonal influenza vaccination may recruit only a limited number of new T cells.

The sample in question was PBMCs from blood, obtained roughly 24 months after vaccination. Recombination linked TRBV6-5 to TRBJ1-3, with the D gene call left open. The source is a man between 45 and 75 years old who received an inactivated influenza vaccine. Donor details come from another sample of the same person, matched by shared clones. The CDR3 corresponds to CASSYSQTPGNTIYF. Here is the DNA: TGTGCCAGCAGTTACTCTCAGACCCCTGGAAACACCATATATTTT.